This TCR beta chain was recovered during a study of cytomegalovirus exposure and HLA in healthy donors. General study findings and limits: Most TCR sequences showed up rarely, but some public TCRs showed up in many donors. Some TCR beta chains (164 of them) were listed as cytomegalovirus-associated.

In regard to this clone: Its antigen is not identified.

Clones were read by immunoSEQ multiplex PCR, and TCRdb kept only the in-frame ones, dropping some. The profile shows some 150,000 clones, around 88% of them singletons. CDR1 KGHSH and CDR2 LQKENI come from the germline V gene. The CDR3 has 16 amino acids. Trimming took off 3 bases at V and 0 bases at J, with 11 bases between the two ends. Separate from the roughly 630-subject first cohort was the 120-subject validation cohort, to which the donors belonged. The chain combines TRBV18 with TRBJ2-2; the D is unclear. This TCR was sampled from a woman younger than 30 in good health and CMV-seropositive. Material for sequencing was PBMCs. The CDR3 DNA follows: TGTGCCAGCTCACCTAACGAGATCACGAACACCGGGGAGCTGTTTTTT. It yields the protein CASSPNEITNTGELFF. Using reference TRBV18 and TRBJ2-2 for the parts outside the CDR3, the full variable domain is NAGVMQNPRHLVRRRGQEARLRCSPMKGHSHVYWYRQLPEEGLKFMVYLQKENIIDESGMPKERFSAEFPKEGPSILRIQQVVRGDSAAYFCASSPNEITNTGELFFGEGSRLTVL.